One and the same sample provided the 20 T cell receptor beta chains below, sequenced in a study of shared clonotypes between healthy human individuals. Some clones are missing from TCRdb's copy, which holds only in-frame ones; the method was immunoSEQ multiplex PCR. The sample consists of more than 550,000 clones, roughly 72% of them appearing once. The specimen sequenced was memory CD4+ T cells sorted from blood. The subset: CD45RA-negative fraction. The receptors were sampled from a woman aged 25 to 39 in good health.

This clone appeared a single time. The genes are TRBV28 and TRBJ1-5, with 8 nucleotides matching TRBD1. Germline CDR1 and CDR2: MDHEN and SYDVKM. CDR3 length: 16 amino acids. V dropped 5 bases and J dropped 4; count of bases not matched to a gene: 10. The CDR3 protein is CASSLSGQGPNQPQHF. The CDR3 DNA follows: TGTGCCAGCAGTCTTTCTGGACAGGGACCTAATCAGCCCCAGCATTTT.

V gene TRBV19 combines with J gene TRBJ2-1, with D uncertain. V was cut by 4 bases and J by 7 bases, with 14 bases left in between. Per germline, CDR1 LNHDA and CDR2 SQIVND (reference sequence). This CDR3 has 14 amino acids. The CDR3 reads CASSTRGPLNEQFF. The CDR3 bases are TGTGCCAGTAGTACAAGAGGACCGTTGAATGAGCAGTTCTTC.

This chain uses TRBV10-3 with TRBJ1-2; 8 nucleotides align to TRBD1. Germline lookup yields CDR1 ENHRY and CDR2 SYGVKD. CDR3 length equals 15 residues. V trimming: 0 bases; J trimming: 7 bases; junction bases outside the gene matches: 7. Written as DNA, the CDR3 is TGTGCCATCAGTGAGTCTCTTCAGGGGGCGCGTGGCTACACCTTC. This codes for CAISESLQGARGYTF.

J is TRBJ1-5 and V is TRBV9, with 7 bases matching TRBD1. V shed 5 bases, J shed 0 bases, and the junction held 5 bases outside the gene matches. CDR1 and CDR2 (germline): SGDLS, YYNGEE. The CDR3 is 15 amino acids. The CDR3 sequence is CASSRDSYSNQPQHF. CDR3 in DNA: TGTGCCAGCAGTCGGGACAGCTATAGCAATCAGCCCCAGCATTTT. Full variable domain (outside the CDR3, taken from reference TRBV9 and TRBJ1-5): DSGVTQTPKHLITATGQRVTLRCSPRSGDLSVYWYQQSLDQGLQFLIQYYNGEERAKGNILERFSAQQFPDLHSELNLSSLELGDSALYFCASSRDSYSNQPQHFGDGTRLSIL.

The CDR3 protein is CASRAVTVYNEQFF. The CDR3 DNA follows: TGTGCCAGCAGGGCCGTGACGGTCTACAATGAGCAGTTCTTC. The chain has TRBV21-1 and TRBJ2-1. TRBV21-1 is annotated as a pseudogene. The length of the CDR3 is 14 residues.

This chain connects TRBV5-8 to TRBJ2-7, with unresolved D. This CDR3 is built from 13 residues. Trimming stripped 0 bases from V and 6 bases from J, with 10 bases between. Germline V gene lookup returns CDR1 SGHTS and CDR2 YDEGEE. Written as DNA, the CDR3 is TGTGCCAGCAGCTTGGCTCCACAGCTCGAGCAGTACTTC. It codes for CASSLAPQLEQYF.

The count of this clone is one. This sequence joins TRBV28 and TRBJ2-7; D not resolved. V shed 5 bases and J shed 4 bases, with 9 bases lying between them. From germline, CDR1 is MDHEN and CDR2 SYDVKM. The CDR3 consists of 12 residues. The CDR3 loop reads CASSLGLYEQYF. CDR3 nucleotide sequence: TGTGCCAGCAGTCTTGGATTGTACGAGCAGTACTTC.

The CDR3 DNA follows: TGTGCCAGCAGCTCAGGAGCCGCAACTAATGAAAAACTGTTTTTT. Its translation: CASSSGAATNEKLFF. The V call is TRBV28, the J call TRBJ1-4; D is undetermined. The CDR3 sequence is 15 residues long. Per the germline V gene, CDR1 is MDHEN and CDR2 is SYDVKM. V shed 6 bases and J shed 0 bases, with 11 bases lying between them.

V usage is TRBV28 and J usage is TRBJ1-3; D unresolved. Germline loops: CDR1 MDHEN, CDR2 SYDVKM. Trimming removed 1 base at V and 3 bases at J, with 13 bases between. There are 16 residues in the CDR3. The CDR3 loop reads CASSLSQKSFGNTIYF. The CDR3 coding sequence is TGTGCCAGCAGTTTATCCCAAAAGTCGTTTGGAAACACCATATATTTT.

The V and J genes are TRBV7-9 and TRBJ1-6; TRBD1 aligns across 7 bases. This CDR3 comprises 14 residues. CDR1 and CDR2 (germline): SEHNR, FQNEAQ (reference sequence). J was trimmed by 6 bases and V by 5 bases; bases with no gene match: 4. The CDR3 loop reads CASSARQGNSPLHF. The CDR3 DNA reads TGTGCCAGCAGCGCGCGACAGGGTAATTCACCCCTCCACTTT.

This chain connects TRBV28 to TRBJ2-3, with 7 bases fitting TRBD2. In germline, CDR1 is MDHEN, CDR2 SYDVKM. The trim removed 5 bases at V and 4 bases at J, leaving 9 bases unmatched. The CDR3 runs to 15 residues. Written as DNA, the CDR3 is TGTGCCAGCAGTCCCCTCTCCGGGGGGTCAGATACGCAGTATTTT. It is translated as CASSPLSGGSDTQYF.

At least ten counts were recorded for this clone. V and J are TRBV29-1 and TRBJ2-1; TRBD1 matches 9 bases. Germline CDR1 SQVTM, CDR2 ANQGSEA. This CDR3 region has 14 residues. V lost 4 bases, J lost 6 bases, and 7 bases stayed unmatched. The chain's CDR3 is CSVVGDRAVNEQFF. The CDR3 coding sequence is TGCAGCGTTGTTGGGGACAGGGCGGTCAATGAGCAGTTCTTC.

The chain has TRBV7-9 and TRBJ2-1, with 9 bases lining up with TRBD1. Germline lookup yields CDR1 SEHNR and CDR2 FQNEAQ (reference sequence). The ends lost 1 base at V and 2 bases at J; junction bases unmatched: 0. This CDR3 comprises 15 residues. DNA for the CDR3: TGTGCCAGCAGCTTAGACAGGGGGCCCTACAATGAGCAGTTCTTC. It codes for CASSLDRGPYNEQFF.

V and J are TRBV2 and TRBJ2-2; 7 nucleotides align to TRBD2. V shed 6 bases and J 0 bases; nucleotides not matched to a gene: 7. Germline V lookup: CDR1 SNHLY, CDR2 FYNNEI. The CDR3 sequence is 16 residues long. CDR3 coding DNA: TGTGCCAGCAGGGCTAGACTAGCTTCGAACACCGGGGAGCTGTTTTTT. Translating it yields CASRARLASNTGELFF.

The rearrangement links TRBV23-1 to TRBJ1-2; no definite D call. TRBV23-1 is an ORF, and what it does is uncertain. The V end was cut by 0 bases, the J end by 4 bases, with 6 bases between. The CDR3 consists of 13 residues. The chain's CDR3 is CASSQSGSYGYTF. In nucleotides, the CDR3 is TGCGCCAGCAGTCAATCGGGATCCTATGGCTACACCTTC.

The CDR3 DNA reads as TGTGCCAGTAGAAGGCAGGGCACAGATACGCAGTATTTT. As protein: CASRRQGTDTQYF. The V call is TRBV19, the J call TRBJ2-3, with D hard to call. Germline lookup yields CDR1 LNHDA and CDR2 SQIVND (reference sequence). V lost 6 bases and J 1 base, leaving 8 bases between the germline ends. CDR3 length equals 13 residues.

The V call is TRBV15, the J call TRBJ1-4; D remains ambiguous. The germline V gene encodes CDR1 LNHNV and CDR2 YYDKDF (reference sequence). CDR3 size: 14 residues. V lost 0 bases and J lost 5, with 7 bases in between. In DNA form, the CDR3 reads TGTGCCACCAGCAGAGATTTGGGGAATGAAAAACTGTTTTTT. This gives the protein CATSRDLGNEKLFF.

To note about this clone: The sample holds other DNA sequences that translate to the same CDR3. The chain is built from TRBV5-1 and TRBJ2-1, with 11 bases matching TRBD2. This CDR3 contains 14 residues. Per germline, CDR1 SGHRS and CDR2 YFSETQ. The V segment lost 5 bases and the J segment 4 bases; nucleotides outside the gene matches: 2. For the CDR3, the DNA is TGCGCCAGCAGTATAGCGGGAGGGTACAATGAGCAGTTCTTC. It yields the protein CASSIAGGYNEQFF.

J is TRBJ1-5 and V is TRBV4-1, with D perhaps matching TRBD1 (6 bases). The length of the CDR3 is 17 residues. Trimming took 4 bases from V and 3 from J, leaving 19 bases between them. The germline CDR1 and CDR2 sequences are MGHRA and YSYEKL. The CDR3 DNA is TGCGCCAGCAGCCCCCCGCCGGGGGCCGGGGCCAATCAGCCCCAGCATTTT. It encodes CASSPPPGAGANQPQHF.

The chain recombines TRBV6-6 with TRBJ1-2, with D perhaps matching TRBD1 (6 bases). The CDR3 runs 15 residues. Germline CDR1 is MNHNY and CDR2 is SVGAGI (reference sequence). The V and J ends lost 2 bases and 2 bases respectively, with 12 bases between them. CDR3 protein: CASSYPEQGNYGYTF. CDR3 coding DNA: TGTGCCAGCAGTTACCCGGAACAGGGAAACTATGGCTACACCTTC.